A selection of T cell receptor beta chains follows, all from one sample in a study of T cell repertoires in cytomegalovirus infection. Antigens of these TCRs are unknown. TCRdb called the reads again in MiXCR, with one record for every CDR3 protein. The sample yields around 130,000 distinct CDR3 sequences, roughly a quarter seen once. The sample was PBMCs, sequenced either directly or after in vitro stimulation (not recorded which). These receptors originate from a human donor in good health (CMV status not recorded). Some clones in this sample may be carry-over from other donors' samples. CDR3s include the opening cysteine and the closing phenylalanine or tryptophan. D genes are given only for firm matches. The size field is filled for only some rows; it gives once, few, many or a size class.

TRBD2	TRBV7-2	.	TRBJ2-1	TGTGCCAGCAGTCCGAATAGCGGGAGTCGGAATGAGCAGTTCTTC	CASSPNSGSRNEQFF
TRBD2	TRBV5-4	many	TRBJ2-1	TGTGCCAGCAGCCAGACTAGCGGAAGCTACAATGAGCAGTTCTTC	CASSQTSGSYNEQFF
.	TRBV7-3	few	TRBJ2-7	TGTGCCAGCAGCTTATCGGAACTGACCTGGCAGTACTTC	CASSLSELTWQYF
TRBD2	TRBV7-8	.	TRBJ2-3	TGTGCCAGCAGCTTAGAAGCTAGCGGGACAAAGAACACAGATACGCAGTATTTT	CASSLEASGTKNTDTQYF
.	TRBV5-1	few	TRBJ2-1	TGCGCCAGCAGCTTGGCGCCACTCAATGAGCAGTTCTTC	CASSLAPLNEQFF
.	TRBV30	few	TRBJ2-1	TGTGCCTGGGTTCAAGGGGATATCGGCAATGAGCAGTTCTTC	CAWVQGDIGNEQFF
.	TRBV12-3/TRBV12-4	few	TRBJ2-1	TGTGCCAGCAGTTCCTGGACTACCTACAATGAGCAGTTCTTC	CASSSWTTYNEQFF
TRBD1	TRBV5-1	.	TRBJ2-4	TGCGCCAGCAGCTCTGGACAGGGAAACATTCAGTACTTC	CASSSGQGNIQYF
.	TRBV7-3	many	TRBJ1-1	TGTGCCAGCAGTGACCTCGGGGTAATGAACACTGAAGCTTTCTTT	CASSDLGVMNTEAFF
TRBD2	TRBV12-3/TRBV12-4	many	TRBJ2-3	TGTGCCAGCAGCCCTGCGGCTAGCGGAACTCATACGCAGTATTTT	CASSPAASGTHTQYF
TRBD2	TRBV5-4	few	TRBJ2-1	TGTGCCAGCAGCTTGGGACTAGCGGGAGGAGGCAATGAGCAGTTCTTC	CASSLGLAGGGNEQFF
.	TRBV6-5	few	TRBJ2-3	TGTGCCAGCAGCCGTCTTAATACGCAGTATTTT	CASSRLNTQYF
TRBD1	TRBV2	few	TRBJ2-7	TGTGCCAGAGGGGGGACAGGGCTCTCCTACGAGCAGTACTTC	CARGGTGLSYEQYF
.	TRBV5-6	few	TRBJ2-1	TGTGCCAGCAGCTTGGTGGCTAGCGATGAGCAGTTCTTC	CASSLVASDEQFF
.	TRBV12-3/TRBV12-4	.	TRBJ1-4	TGTGCCAGCAGCGGGGGACCGGGGGGTGAAAAACTGTTTTTT	CASSGGPGGEKLFF
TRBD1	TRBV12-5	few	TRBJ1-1	TGTGCTAGTGGTTTGACAGGGGTCACTGAAGCTTTCTTT	CASGLTGVTEAFF
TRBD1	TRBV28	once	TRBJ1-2	TGTGCCAGCAGTCTCATGACAGGGTCCGGCTACACCTTC	CASSLMTGSGYTF
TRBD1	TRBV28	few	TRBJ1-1	TGTGCCAGCAGTCCACAAGGGACAGTCATGAACACTGAAGCTTTCTTT	CASSPQGTVMNTEAFF
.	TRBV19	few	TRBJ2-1	TGTGCCAGTAGCCGAGGACCGCCTAATGAGCAGTTCTTC	CASSRGPPNEQFF
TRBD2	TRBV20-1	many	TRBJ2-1	TGCAGTGCTACCCCGTATAGCGGGAGGGGGAATGAGCAGTTCTTC	CSATPYSGRGNEQFF
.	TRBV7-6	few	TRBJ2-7	TGTGCCAGCAGCACCTACTACGAGCAGTACTTC	CASSTYYEQYF
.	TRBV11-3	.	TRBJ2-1	TGTGCCAGCAGCCTGCCATACAATGAGCAGTTCTTC	CASSLPYNEQFF
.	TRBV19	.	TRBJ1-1	TGTGCCAGTAGTAGCAAAGAAAGGCTGGACCCTGAAGCTTTCTTT	CASSSKERLDPEAFF